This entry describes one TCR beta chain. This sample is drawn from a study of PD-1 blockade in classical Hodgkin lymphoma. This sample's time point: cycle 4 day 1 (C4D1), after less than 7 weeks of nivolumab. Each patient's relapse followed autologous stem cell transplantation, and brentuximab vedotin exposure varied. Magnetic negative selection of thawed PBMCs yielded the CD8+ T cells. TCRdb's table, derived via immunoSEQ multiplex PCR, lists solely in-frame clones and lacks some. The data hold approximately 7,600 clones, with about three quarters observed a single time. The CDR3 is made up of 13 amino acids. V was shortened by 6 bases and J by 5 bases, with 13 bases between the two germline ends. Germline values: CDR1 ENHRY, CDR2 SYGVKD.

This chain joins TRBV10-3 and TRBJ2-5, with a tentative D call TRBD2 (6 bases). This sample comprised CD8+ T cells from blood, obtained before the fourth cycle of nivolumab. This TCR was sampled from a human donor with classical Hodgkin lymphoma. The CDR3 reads CAIRGTSWETQYF. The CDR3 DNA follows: TGTGCCATCAGGGGGACTTCTTGGGAGACCCAGTACTTC.